This TCR beta chain appears in the sequencing data of a study of OX40 agonist ivuxolimab in advanced cancers. Whole-study results and caveats: At doses 0.1 to 3.0 mg/kg, CD4+ and CD8+ clones expanded.

The method was immunoSEQ multiplex PCR; TCRdb's version includes in-frame clones alone and lacks a portion of them. The sample has about 46,000 clones; approximately 86% are singletons. With regard to this clone: What it binds is unknown.

V was pared by 2 bases and J by 2 bases, with 6 bases between. CDR3 length: 14 amino acids. The germline gives CDR1 MDHEN, CDR2 SYDVKM. This material consisted of CD4+ or CD8+ T cells sorted from blood, taken in a trial of the OX40 agonist ivuxolimab. The TCR comes from an adult with an advanced solid tumor such as melanoma, head and neck, liver or kidney cancer. This chain connects TRBV28 to TRBJ1-4; D unclear. The CDR3 loop is CASSLILTNEKLFF. CDR3 DNA sequence: TGTGCCAGCAGTTTAATCCTTACTAATGAAAAACTGTTTTTT.